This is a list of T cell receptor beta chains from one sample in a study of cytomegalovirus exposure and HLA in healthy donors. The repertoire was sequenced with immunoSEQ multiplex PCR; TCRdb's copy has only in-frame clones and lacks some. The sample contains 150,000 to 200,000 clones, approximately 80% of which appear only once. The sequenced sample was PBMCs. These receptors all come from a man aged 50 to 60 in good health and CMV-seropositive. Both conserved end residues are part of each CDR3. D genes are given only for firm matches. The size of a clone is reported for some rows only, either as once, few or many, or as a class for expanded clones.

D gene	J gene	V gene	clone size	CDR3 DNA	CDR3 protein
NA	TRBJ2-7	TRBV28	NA	TGTGCCAGCAGTTTATCGGCGGGACAGACCTACGAGCAGTACTTC	CASSLSAGQTYEQYF
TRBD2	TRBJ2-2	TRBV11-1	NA	TGTGCCAGCAGCCCGATGGGGGGGACCGGGGAGCTGTTTTTT	CASSPMGGTGELFF
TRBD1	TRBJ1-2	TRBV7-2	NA	TGTGCCAGCAGCTTGGGGTTCCGACAGGGACCTAACTATGGCTACACCTTC	CASSLGFRQGPNYGYTF
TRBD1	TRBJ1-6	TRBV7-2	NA	TGTGCCAGCAGCCCTCACGCCAGGGGGATCGGCAATTCACCCCTCCACTTT	CASSPHARGIGNSPLHF
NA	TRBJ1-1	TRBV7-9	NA	TGTGCCAGCAGCTTAGTCGACTTGTCCATGAACACTGAAGCTTTCTTT	CASSLVDLSMNTEAFF
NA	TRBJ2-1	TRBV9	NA	TGTGCCAGCAGCGGCGAGGGCGGGCACAATGAGCAGTTCTTC	CASSGEGGHNEQFF
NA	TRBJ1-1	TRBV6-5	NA	TGTGCCAGCACCACGGGTAGCATGAACACTGAAGCTTTCTTT	CASTTGSMNTEAFF
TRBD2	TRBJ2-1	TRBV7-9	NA	TGTGCCAGCACTCTAGGGGCGGGGGGTTACAATGAGCAGTTCTTC	CASTLGAGGYNEQFF
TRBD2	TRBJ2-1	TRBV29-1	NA	TGCAGCGTTGAATTAGCGGGGTTCTCCTACAATGAGCAGTTCTTC	CSVELAGFSYNEQFF
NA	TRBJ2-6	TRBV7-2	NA	TGTGCCAGCAGCTTAGGTTCTGGGGGGAGCTCTGGGGCCAACGTCCTGACTTTC	CASSLGSGGSSGANVLTF
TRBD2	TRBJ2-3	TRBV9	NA	TGTGCCAGCAGCATCGTCCTAGCGGGGGGGCCAAATACGCAGTATTTT	CASSIVLAGGPNTQYF
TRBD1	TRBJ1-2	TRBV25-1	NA	TGTGCCAGCAGTGATTGGGGGGACAGGGGGGTCGCTGGCTACACCTTC	CASSDWGDRGVAGYTF
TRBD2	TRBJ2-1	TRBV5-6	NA	TGTGCCAGCAGCACCCGGTACAAGCGGGGGCACTACAATGAGCAGTTCTTC	CASSTRYKRGHYNEQFF
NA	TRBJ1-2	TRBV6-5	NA	TGTGCCAGCATGGGGGCCCAATTCTATGGCTACACCTTC	CASMGAQFYGYTF
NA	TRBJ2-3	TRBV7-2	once	TGTGCCAGCAGCTTGCAGACGGGAAGCACAGATACGCAGTATTTT	CASSLQTGSTDTQYF
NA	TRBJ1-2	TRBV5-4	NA	TGTGCCAGCAGTCAGGACTACTATGGCTACACCTTC	CASSQDYYGYTF
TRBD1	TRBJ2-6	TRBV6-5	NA	TGTGCCAGCAGTTTGACAGGGTCTGGGGCCAACGTCCTGACTTTC	CASSLTGSGANVLTF
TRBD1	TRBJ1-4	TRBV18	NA	TGTGCCAGCTCACCATCCAGGAAATTGCGGACAGGGACCCATGCAACTAATGAAAAACTGTTTTTT	CASSPSRKLRTGTHATNEKLFF